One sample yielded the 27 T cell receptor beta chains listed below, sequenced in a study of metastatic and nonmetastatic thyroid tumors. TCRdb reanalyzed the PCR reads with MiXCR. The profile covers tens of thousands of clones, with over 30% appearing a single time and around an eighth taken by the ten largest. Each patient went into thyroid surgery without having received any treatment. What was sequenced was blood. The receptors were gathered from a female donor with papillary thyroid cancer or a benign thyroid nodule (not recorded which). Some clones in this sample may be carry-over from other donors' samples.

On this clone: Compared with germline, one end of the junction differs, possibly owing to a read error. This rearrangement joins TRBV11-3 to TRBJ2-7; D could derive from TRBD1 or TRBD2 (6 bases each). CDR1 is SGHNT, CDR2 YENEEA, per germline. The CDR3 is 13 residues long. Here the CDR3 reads CASSPTGQPRGFF. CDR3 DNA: TGTGCCAGCAGCCCTACCGGACAGCCGCGGGGATTCTTC.

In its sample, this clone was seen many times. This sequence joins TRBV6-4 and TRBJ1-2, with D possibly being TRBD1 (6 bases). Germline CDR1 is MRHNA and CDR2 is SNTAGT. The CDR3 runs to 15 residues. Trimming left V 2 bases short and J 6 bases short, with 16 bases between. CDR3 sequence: CASSDGGAEVNGYTF. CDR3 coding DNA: TGTGCCAGCAGTGACGGGGGCGCCGAGGTTAATGGCTACACCTTC.

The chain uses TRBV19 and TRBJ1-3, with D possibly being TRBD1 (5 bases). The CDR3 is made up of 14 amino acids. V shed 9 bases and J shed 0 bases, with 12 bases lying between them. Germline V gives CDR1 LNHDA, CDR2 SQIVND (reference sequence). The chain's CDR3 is CARSRGSSGNTIYF. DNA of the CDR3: TGTGCCAGGAGCCGGGGGAGCTCTGGAAACACCATATATTTT.

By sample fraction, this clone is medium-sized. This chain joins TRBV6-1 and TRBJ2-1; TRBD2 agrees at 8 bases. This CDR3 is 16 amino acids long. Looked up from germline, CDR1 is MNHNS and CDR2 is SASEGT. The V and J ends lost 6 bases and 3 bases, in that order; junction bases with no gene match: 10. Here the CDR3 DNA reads TGTGCCAGCAGACCCAGGACTAGCCCCGTCTACAATGAGCAGTTCTTC. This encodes CASRPRTSPVYNEQFF.

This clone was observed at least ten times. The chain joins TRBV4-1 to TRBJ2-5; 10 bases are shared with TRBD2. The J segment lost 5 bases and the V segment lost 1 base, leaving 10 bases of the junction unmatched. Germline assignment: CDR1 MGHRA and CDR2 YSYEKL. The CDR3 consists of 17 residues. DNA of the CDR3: TGCGCCAGCAGCCAAGGGGAGCGGGGGGGCTCCGGGGAGACCCAGTACTTC. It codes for CASSQGERGGSGETQYF.

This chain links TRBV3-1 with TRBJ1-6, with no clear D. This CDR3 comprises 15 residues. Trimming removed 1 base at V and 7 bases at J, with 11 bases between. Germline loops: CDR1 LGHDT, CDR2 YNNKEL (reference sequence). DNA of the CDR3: TGTGCCAGCAGCCAAGTTGCGGATGACAATTCACCCCTCCACTTT. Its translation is CASSQVADDNSPLHF.

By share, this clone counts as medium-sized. In DNA, the CDR3 is TGCGCCAGCAGCCACCCTAGCACAGATACGCAGTATTTT. The encoded protein is CASSHPSTDTQYF. J is TRBJ2-3 and V is TRBV4-1; D not resolved. V lost 3 bases and J 0 bases, leaving 4 bases between the germline ends. Germline V gene sequence: CDR1 MGHRA, CDR2 YSYEKL. The CDR3 loop spans 13 amino acids.

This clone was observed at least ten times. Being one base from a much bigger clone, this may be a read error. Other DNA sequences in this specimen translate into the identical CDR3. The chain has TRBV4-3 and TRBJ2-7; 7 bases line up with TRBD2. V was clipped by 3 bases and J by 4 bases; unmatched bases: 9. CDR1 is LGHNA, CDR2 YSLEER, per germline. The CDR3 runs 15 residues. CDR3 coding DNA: TGCGCCAGCAGCCAGGATCCAGCGGGGCCTTACGAGCAGTACTTC. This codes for CASSQDPAGPYEQYF.

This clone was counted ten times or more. As DNA, the CDR3 is TGTGCCAGCAGCTTGGAACGGGAGGGCAATGAGCAGTTCTTC. Amino acid sequence: CASSLEREGNEQFF. This rearrangement joins TRBV5-4 to TRBJ2-1, with 8 positions matching TRBD2. The CDR3 length is 14 residues. The trim removed 0 bases at V and 6 bases at J, leaving 2 bases unmatched. CDR1 SGHNT and CDR2 YYREEE come from the germline V gene (reference sequence).

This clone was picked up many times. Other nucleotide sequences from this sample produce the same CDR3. As DNA, the CDR3 is TGTGCCAGCTCACCAGATTCAGCGGGAGAAGCTTTCTTT. It translates to CASSPDSAGEAFF. This chain uses TRBV18 with TRBJ1-1; unclear D gene. V dropped 2 bases and J dropped 8 bases, with 12 bases sitting between them. Germline V CDR1 and CDR2: KGHSH, LQKENI. This CDR3 has 13 residues.

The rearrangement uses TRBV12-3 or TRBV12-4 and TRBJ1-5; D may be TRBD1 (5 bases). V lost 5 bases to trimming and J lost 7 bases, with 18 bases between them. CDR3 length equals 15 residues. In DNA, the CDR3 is TGTGCCAGCAGTGCCAGGTCCTCTGGGGGACAGCCCCAGCATTTT. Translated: CASSARSSGGQPQHF.

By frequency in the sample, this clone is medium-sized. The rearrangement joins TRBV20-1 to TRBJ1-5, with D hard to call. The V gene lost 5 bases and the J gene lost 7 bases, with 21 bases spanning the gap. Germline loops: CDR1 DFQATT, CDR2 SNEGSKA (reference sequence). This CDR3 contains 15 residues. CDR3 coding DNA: TGCAGTGCTGCTTCCGTTTTTGGTGCGATACAGCCCCAGCATTTT. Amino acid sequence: CSAASVFGAIQPQHF.

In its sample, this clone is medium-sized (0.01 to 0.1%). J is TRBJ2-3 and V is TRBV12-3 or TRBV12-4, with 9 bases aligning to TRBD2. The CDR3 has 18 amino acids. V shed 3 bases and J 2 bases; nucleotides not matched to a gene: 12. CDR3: CASSLGTSMLGITDTQYF. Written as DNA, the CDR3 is TGTGCCAGCAGTTTGGGGACTAGCATGTTGGGCATCACAGATACGCAGTATTTT.

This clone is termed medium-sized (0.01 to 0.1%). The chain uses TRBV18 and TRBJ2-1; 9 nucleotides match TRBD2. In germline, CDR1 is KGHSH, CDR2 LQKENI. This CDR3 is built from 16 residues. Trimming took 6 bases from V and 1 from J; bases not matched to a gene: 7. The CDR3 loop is CASSKPLAGSYNEQFF. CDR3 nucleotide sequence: TGTGCCAGCTCTAAACCTCTAGCGGGATCCTACAATGAGCAGTTCTTC.

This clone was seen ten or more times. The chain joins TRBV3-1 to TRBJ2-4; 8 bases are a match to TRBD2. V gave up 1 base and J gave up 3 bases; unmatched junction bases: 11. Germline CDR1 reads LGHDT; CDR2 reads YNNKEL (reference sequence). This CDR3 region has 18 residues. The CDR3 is CASSQASKAGADKNIQYF. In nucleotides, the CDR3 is TGTGCCAGCAGCCAAGCGTCGAAAGCGGGAGCGGACAAAAACATTCAGTACTTC.

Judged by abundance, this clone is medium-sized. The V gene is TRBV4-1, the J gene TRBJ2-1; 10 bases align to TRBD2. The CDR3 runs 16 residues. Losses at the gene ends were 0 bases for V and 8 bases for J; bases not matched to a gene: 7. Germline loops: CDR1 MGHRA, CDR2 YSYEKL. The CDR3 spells CASSQEASGSRYEQFF. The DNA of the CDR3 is TGCGCCAGCAGCCAAGAGGCTAGCGGGAGTCGGTATGAGCAGTTCTTC.

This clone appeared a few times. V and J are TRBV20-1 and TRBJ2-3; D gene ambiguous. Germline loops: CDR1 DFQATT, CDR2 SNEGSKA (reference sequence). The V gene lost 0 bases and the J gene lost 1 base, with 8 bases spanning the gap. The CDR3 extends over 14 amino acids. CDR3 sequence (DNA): TGCAGTGCTAGAGAAGTAGCTGGCACAGATACGCAGTATTTT. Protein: CSAREVAGTDTQYF.

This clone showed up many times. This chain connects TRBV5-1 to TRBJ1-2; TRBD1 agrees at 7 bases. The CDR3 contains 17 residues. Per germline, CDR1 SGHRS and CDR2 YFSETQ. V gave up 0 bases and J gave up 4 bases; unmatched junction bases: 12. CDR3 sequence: CASSLGTGRRGLYGYTF. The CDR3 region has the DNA TGCGCCAGCAGCTTGGGGACAGGCCGCCGGGGCCTCTATGGCTACACCTTC.

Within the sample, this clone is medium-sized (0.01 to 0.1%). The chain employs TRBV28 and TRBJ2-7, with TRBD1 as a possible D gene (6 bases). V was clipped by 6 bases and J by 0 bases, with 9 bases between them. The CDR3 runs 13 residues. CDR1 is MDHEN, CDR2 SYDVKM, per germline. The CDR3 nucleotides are TGTGCCAGCAGGATGGACAGCTCCTACGAGCAGTACTTC. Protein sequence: CASRMDSSYEQYF. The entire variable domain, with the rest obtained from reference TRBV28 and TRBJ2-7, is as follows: DVKVTQSSRYLVKRTGEKVFLECVQDMDHENMFWYRQDPGLGLRLIYFSYDVKMKEKGDIPEGYSVSREKKERFSLILESASTNQTSMYLCASRMDSSYEQYFGPGTRLTVT.

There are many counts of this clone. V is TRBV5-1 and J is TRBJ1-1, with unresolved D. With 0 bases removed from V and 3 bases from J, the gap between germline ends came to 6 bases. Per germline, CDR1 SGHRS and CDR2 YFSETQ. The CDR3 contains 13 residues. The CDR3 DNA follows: TGCGCCAGCAGCTTGGGGACTGACACTGAAGCTTTCTTT. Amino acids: CASSLGTDTEAFF.

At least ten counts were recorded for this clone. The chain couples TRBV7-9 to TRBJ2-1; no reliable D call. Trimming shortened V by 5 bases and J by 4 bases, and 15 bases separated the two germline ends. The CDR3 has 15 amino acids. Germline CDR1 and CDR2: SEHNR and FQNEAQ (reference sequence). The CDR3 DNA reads TGTGCCAGCAGCCCTCCCTTCGGTCCGTACAATGAGCAGTTCTTC. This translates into CASSPPFGPYNEQFF.

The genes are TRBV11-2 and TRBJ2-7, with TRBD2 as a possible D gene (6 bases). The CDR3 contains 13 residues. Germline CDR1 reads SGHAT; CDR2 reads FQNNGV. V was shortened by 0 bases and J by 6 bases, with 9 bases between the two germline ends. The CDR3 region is CASSLESGGEQYF. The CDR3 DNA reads TGTGCCAGCAGCTTAGAGTCCGGGGGCGAGCAGTACTTC.

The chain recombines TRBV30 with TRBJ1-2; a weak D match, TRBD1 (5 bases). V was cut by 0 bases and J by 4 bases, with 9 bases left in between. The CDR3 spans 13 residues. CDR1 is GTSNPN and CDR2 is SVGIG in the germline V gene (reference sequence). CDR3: CAWSVRTTYGYTF. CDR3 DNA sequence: TGTGCCTGGAGTGTCAGGACAACCTATGGCTACACCTTC.

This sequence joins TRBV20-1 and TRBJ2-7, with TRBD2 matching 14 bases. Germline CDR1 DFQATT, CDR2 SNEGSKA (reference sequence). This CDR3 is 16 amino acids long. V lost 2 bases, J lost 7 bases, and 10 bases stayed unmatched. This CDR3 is CSARTPGLAGVREQYF. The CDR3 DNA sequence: TGCAGTGCTAGAACTCCGGGACTAGCGGGGGTGAGGGAGCAGTACTTC.

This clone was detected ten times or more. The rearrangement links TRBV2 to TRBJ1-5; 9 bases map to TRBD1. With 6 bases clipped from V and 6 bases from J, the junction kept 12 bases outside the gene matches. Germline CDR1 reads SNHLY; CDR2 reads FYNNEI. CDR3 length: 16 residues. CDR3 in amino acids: CASSLTRDRAGQPQHF. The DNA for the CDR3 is TGTGCCAGCAGCCTCACCCGGGACAGGGCGGGTCAGCCCCAGCATTTT.

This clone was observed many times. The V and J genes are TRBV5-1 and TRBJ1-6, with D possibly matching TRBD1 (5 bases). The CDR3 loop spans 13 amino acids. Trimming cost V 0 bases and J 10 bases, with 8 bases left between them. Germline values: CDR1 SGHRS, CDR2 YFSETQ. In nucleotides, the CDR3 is TGCGCCAGCAGCTTGGAGGGACTCTCACCCCTCCACTTT. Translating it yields CASSLEGLSPLHF.

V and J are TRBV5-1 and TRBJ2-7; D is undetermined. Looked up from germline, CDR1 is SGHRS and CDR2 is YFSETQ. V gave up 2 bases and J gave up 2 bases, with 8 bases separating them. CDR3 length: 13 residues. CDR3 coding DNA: TGCGCCAGCAGCTTAGTCGGTACCTACGAGCAGTACTTC. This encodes CASSLVGTYEQYF.